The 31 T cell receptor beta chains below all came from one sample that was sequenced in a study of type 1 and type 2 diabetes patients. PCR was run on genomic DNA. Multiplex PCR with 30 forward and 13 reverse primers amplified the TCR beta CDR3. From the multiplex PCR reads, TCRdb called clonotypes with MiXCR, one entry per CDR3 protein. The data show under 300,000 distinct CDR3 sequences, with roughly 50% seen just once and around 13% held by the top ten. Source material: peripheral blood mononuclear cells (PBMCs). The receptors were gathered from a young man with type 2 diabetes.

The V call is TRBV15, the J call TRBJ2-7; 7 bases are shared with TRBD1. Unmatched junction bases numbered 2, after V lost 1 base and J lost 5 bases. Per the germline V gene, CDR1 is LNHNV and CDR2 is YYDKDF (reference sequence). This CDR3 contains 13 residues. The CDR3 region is CATSRGDRDEQYF. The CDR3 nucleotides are TGTGCCACCAGCAGAGGAGACAGGGACGAGCAGTACTTC.

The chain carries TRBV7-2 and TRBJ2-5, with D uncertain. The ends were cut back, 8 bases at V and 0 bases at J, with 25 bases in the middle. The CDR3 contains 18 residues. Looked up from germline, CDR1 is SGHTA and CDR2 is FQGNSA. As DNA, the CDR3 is TGTGCCAGCGGTCCTGGGGTCGGCGATAACCCGTACCAAGAGACCCAGTACTTC. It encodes CASGPGVGDNPYQETQYF.

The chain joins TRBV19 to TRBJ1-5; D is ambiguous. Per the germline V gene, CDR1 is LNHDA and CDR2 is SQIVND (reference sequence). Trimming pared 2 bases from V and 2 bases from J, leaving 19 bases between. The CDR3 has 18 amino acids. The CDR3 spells CASSILGIGRPGNQPQHF. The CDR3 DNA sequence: TGTGCCAGTAGTATATTGGGGATCGGGAGGCCTGGCAATCAGCCCCAGCATTTT.

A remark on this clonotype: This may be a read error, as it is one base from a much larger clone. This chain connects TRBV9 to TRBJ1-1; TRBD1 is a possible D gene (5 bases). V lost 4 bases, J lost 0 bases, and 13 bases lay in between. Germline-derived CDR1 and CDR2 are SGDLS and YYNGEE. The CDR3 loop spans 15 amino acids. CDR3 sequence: CASSRKGLMNTEAFF. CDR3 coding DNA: TGTGCCAGCAGCAGGAAGGGGCTAATGAACACTGAAGCTTTCTTT. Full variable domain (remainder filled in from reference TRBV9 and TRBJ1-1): DSGVTQTPKHLITATGQRVTLRCSPRSGDLSVYWYQQSLDQGLQFLIQYYNGEERAKGNILERFSAQQFPDLHSELNLSSLELGDSALYFCASSRKGLMNTEAFFGQGTRLTVV.

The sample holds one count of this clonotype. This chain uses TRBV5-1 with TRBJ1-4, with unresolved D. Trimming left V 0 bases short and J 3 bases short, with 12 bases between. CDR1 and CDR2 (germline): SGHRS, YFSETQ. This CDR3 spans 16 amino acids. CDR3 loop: CASSLGSGSPNEKLFF. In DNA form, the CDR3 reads TGCGCCAGCAGCTTGGGCAGTGGCTCCCCTAATGAAAAACTGTTTTTT.

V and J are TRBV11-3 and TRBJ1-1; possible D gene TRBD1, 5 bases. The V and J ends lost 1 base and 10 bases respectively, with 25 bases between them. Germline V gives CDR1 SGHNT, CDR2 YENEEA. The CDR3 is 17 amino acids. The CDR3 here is CASSLGPSAGEGIVAFF. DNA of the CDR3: TGTGCCAGCAGCTTAGGCCCCTCGGCGGGGGAGGGAATTGTAGCTTTCTTT.

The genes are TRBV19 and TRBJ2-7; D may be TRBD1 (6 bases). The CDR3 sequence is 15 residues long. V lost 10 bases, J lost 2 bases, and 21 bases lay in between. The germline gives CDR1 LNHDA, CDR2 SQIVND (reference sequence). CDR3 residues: CATTPSGDRPYEQYF. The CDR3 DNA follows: TGTGCCACTACACCGTCAGGGGACCGTCCCTACGAGCAGTACTTC. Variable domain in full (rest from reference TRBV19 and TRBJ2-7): DGGITQSPKYLFRKEGQNVTLSCEQNLNHDAMYWYRQDPGQGLRLIYYSQIVNDFQKGDIAEGYSVSREKKESFPLTVTSAQKNPTAFYLCATTPSGDRPYEQYFGPGTRLTVT.

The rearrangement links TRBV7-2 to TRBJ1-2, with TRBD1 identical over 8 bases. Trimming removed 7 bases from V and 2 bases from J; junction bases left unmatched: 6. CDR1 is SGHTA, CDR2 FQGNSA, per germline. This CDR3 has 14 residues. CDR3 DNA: TGTGCCAGCACCCTAACAGGGGGAAACTATGGCTACACCTTC. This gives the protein CASTLTGGNYGYTF.

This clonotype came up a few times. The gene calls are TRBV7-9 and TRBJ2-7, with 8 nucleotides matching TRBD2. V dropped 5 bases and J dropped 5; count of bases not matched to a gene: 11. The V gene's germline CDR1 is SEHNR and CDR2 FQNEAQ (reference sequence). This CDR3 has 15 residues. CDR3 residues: CASSPLGGANDEQYF. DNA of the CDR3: TGTGCCAGCAGCCCCCTCGGGGGGGCGAACGACGAGCAGTACTTC.

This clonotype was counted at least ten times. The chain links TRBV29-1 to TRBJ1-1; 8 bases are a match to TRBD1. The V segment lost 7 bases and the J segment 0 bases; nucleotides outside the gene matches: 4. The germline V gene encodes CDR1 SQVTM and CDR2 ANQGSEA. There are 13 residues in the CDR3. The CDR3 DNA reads TGCAGCGCTGACAGGGGCCTGAACACTGAAGCTTTCTTT. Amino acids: CSADRGLNTEAFF.

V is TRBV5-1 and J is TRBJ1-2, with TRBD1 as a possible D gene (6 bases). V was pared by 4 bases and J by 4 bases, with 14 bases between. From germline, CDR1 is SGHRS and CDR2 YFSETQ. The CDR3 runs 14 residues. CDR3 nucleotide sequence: TGCGCCAGCAGCAGTTCAGGGGTACCCTATGGCTACACCTTC. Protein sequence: CASSSSGVPYGYTF.

The CDR3 loop is CSAYSGGPETQYF. In nucleotides, the CDR3 is TGCAGTGCTTACTCTGGGGGGCCAGAGACCCAGTACTTC. The rearrangement links TRBV20-1 to TRBJ2-5, with D perhaps assigned TRBD1 or TRBD2 (6 bases each). This CDR3 spans 13 amino acids. Trimming stripped 5 bases from V and 4 bases from J, with 14 bases between. CDR1 and CDR2 (germline): DFQATT, SNEGSKA (reference sequence).

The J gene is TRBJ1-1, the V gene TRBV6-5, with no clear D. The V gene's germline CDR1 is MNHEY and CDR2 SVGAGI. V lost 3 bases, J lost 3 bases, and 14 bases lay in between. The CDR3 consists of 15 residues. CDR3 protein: CASSYRFGVDTEAFF. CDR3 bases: TGTGCCAGCAGTTATAGGTTCGGGGTGGACACTGAAGCTTTCTTT.

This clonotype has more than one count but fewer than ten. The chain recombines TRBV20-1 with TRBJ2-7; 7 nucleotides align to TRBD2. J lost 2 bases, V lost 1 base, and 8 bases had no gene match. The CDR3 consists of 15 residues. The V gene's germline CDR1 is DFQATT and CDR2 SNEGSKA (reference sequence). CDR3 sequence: CSARGDERGAYEQYF. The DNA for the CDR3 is TGCAGTGCTAGAGGGGACGAGCGGGGTGCCTACGAGCAGTACTTC.

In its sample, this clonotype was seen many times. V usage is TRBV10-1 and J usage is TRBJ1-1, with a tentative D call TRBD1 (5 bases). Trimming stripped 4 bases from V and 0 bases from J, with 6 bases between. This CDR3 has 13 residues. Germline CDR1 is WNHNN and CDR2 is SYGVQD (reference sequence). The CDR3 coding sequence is TGCGCCAGCAGTGTGGACATGAACACTGAAGCTTTCTTT. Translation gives CASSVDMNTEAFF.

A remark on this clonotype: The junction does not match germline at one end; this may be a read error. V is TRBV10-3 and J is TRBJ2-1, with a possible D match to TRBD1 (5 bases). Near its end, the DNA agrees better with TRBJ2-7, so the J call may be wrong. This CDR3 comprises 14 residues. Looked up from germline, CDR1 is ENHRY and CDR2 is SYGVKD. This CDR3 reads CASSYVYRNYGQYF. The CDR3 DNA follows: TGTGCCAGCAGTTACGTGTACAGGAACTACGGGCAGTACTTC.

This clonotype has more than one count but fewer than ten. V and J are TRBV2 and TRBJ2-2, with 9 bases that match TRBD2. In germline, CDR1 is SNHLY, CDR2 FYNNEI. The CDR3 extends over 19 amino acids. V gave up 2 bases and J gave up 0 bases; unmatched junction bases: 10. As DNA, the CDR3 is TGTGCCAGCAGTGAATGGGTAGCGGGAGTGGGAGCGAACACCGGGGAGCTGTTTTTT. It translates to CASSEWVAGVGANTGELFF.

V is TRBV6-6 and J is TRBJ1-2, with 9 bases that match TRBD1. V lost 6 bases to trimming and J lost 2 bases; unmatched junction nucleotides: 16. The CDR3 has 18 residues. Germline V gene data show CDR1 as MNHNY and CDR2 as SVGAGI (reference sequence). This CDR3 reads CASSRAMDRGRGNYGYTF. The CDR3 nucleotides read TGTGCCAGCAGCCGCGCAATGGACAGGGGTAGGGGGAACTATGGCTACACCTTC.

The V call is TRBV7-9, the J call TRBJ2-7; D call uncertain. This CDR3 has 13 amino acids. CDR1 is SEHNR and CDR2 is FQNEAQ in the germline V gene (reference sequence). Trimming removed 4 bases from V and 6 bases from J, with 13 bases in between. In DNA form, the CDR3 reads TGTGCCAGCAGCTCCAGCTTTAGTCTCGAGCAGTACTTC. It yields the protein CASSSSFSLEQYF.

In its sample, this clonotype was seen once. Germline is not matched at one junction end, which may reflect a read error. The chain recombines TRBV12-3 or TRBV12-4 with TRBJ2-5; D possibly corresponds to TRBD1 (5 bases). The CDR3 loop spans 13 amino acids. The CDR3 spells CASSQTVQGTQYF. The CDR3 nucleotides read TGTGCCAGCAGTCAGACAGTTCAAGGGACCCAGTACTTC.

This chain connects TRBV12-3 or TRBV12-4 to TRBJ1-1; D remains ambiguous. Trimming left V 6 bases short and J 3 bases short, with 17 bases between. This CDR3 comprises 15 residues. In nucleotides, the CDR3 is TGTGCCAGCAGCCCGGTCGAGGGTGCGGACACTGAAGCTTTCTTT. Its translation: CASSPVEGADTEAFF.

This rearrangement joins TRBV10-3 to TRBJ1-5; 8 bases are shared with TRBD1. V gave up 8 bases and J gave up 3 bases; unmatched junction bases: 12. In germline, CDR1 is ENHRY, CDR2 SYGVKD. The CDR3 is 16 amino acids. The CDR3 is CAILDLTGAPNQPQHF. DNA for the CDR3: TGTGCCATCCTCGACCTGACAGGGGCCCCCAATCAGCCCCAGCATTTT.

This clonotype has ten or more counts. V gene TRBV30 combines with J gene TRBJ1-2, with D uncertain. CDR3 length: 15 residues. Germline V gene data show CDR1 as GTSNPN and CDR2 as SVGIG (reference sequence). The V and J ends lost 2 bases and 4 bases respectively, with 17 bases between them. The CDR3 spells CAWSSKSARIYGYTF. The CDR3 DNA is TGTGCCTGGAGTTCAAAATCGGCGAGGATCTATGGCTACACCTTC. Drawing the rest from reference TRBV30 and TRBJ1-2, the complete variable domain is SQTIHQWPATLVQPVGSPLSLECTVEGTSNPNLYWYRQAAGRGLQLLFYSVGIGQISSEVPQNLSASRPQDRQFILSSKKLLLSDSGFYLCAWSSKSARIYGYTFGSGTRLTVV.

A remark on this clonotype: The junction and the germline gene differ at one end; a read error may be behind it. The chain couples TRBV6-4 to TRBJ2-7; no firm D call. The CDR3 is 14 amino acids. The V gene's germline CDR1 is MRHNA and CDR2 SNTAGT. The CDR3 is CASSYSHPSYEQYF. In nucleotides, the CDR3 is TGTGCCAGCAGTTACTCCCATCCCTCCTACGAGCAGTACTTC.

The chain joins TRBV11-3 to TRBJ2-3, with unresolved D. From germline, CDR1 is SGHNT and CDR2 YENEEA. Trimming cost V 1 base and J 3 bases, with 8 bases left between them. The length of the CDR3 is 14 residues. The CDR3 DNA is TGTGCCAGCAGCTTAGGACAAACAACAGATACGCAGTATTTT. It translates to CASSLGQTTDTQYF.

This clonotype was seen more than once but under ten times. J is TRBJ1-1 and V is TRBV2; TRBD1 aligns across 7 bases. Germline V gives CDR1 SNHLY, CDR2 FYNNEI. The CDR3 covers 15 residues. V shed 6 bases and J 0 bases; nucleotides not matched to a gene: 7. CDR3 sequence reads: CASRVQGLMNTEAFF. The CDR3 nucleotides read TGTGCCAGCAGGGTACAGGGGCTCATGAACACTGAAGCTTTCTTT.

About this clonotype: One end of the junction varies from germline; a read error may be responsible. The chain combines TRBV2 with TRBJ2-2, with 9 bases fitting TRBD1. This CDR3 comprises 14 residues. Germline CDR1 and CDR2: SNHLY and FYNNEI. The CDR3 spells CASSGTGLTGELFF. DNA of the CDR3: TGCGCCAGCAGTGGGACAGGGCTCACCGGGGAGCTGTTTTTT.

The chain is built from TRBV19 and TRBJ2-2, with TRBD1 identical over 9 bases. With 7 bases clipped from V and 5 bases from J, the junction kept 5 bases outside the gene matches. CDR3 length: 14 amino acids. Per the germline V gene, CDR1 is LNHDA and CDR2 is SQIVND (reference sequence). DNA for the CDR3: TGTGCCAGTATGGACAGGGGAGGGACCGGGGAGCTGTTTTTT. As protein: CASMDRGGTGELFF.

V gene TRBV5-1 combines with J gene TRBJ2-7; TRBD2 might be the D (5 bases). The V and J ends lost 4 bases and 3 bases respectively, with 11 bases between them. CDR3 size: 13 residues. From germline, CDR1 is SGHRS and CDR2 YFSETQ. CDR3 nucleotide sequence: TGCGCCAGCAGCCTGGTTGGAGGCTACGAGCAGTACTTC. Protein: CASSLVGGYEQYF. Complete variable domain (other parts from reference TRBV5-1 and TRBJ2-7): KAGVTQTPRYLIKTRGQQVTLSCSPISGHRSVSWYQQTPGQGLQFLFEYFSETQRNKGNFPGRFSGRQFSNSRSEMNVSTLELGDSALYLCASSLVGGYEQYFGPGTRLTVT.

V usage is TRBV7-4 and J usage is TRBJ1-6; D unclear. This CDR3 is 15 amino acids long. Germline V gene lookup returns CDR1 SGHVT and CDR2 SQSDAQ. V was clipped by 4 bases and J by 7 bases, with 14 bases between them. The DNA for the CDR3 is TGTGCCAGCAGCTCAATAGGGTTTGGCAATTCACCCCTCCACTTT. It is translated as CASSSIGFGNSPLHF.

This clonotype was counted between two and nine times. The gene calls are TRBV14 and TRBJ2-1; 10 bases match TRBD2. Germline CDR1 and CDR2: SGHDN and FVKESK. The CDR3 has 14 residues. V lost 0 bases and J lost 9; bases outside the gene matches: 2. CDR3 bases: TGTGCCAGCAGCCAAGATCGACTAGCGGGTGAGCAGTTCTTC. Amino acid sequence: CASSQDRLAGEQFF. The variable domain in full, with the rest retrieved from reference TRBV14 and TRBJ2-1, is EAGVTQFPSHSVIEKGQTVTLRCDPISGHDNLYWYRRVMGKEIKFLLHFVKESKQDESGMPNNRFLAERTGGTYSTLKVQPAELEDSGVYFCASSQDRLAGEQFFGPGTRLTVL.